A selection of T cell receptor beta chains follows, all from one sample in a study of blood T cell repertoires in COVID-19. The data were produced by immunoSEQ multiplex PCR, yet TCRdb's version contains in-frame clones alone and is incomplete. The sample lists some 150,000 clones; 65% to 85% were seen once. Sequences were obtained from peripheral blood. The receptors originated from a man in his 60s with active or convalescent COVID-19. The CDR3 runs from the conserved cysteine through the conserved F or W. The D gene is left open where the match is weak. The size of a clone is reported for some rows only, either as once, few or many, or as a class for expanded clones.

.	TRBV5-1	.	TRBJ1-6	CASSLRGSSYNSPLHF	TGCGCCAGCAGCTTGAGGGGGAGCTCCTATAATTCACCCCTCCACTTT
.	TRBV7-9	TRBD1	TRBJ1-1	CASSLWGRGPEAFF	TGTGCCAGCAGCTTATGGGGCAGGGGGCCGGAAGCTTTCTTT
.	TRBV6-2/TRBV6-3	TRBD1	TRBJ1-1	CASTPRGQGSTEAFF	TGTGCCAGCACCCCCCGGGGACAGGGGAGCACTGAAGCTTTCTTT
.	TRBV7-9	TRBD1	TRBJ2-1	CASMGQGYNEQFF	TGTGCCAGTATGGGACAGGGGTACAATGAGCAGTTCTTC
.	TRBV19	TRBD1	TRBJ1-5	CASRDRGRNQPQHF	TGTGCCAGTCGGGACAGGGGGCGGAATCAGCCCCAGCATTTT
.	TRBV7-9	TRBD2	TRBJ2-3	CASSSLLAGGMVADTQYF	TGTGCCAGCAGCTCCCTACTAGCGGGGGGAATGGTGGCAGATACGCAGTATTTT
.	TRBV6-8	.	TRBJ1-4	CATGWESGEELFF	TGTGCCACCGGATGGGAGAGCGGGGAGGAACTGTTTTTT
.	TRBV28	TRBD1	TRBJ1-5	CASSLSGTGVMSSMNQPQHF	TGTGCCAGCAGTTTATCCGGGACAGGGGTCATGTCATCAATGAATCAGCCCCAGCATTTT
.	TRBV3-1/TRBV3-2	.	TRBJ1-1	CASSYYRDTEAFF	TGTGCCAGCAGCTATTACCGGGACACTGAAGCTTTCTTT
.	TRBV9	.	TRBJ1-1	CASSVAGGLVTEAFF	TGTGCCAGCAGCGTAGCGGGGGGCTTAGTCACTGAAGCTTTCTTT
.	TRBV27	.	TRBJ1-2	CASTPRGGVSYGYTF	TGTGCCAGCACCCCCCGGGGAGGGGTAAGCTATGGCTACACCTTC
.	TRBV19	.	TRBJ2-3	CASSMENTQYF	TGTGCCAGTAGTATGGAGAATACGCAGTATTTT
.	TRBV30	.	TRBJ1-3	CAWSVSWSSGNTIYF	TGTGCCTGGAGTGTATCATGGAGCTCTGGAAACACCATATATTTT
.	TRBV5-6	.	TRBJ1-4	CASSLSGGVANEKLFF	TGTGCCAGCAGCTTATCGGGTGGCGTTGCTAATGAAAAACTGTTTTTT
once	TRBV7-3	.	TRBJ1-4	CASSLMAGPNEKLFF	TGTGCCAGCAGCTTAATGGCAGGGCCTAATGAAAAACTGTTTTTT
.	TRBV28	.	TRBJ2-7	CASINRPAGSYEQYF	TGTGCCAGCATTAATCGCCCAGCAGGGTCTTACGAGCAGTACTTC
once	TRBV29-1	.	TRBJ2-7	CSARDSWSSYEQYF	TGCAGCGCCCGGGACTCTTGGAGCTCCTACGAGCAGTACTTC
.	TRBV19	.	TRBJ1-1	CASRGQKMNTEAFF	TGTGCCAGTAGAGGACAGAAAATGAACACTGAAGCTTTCTTT
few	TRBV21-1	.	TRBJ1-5	CASSKGALSEDQPQHF	TGTGCCAGCAGCAAAGGGGCCCTCTCTGAAGACCAGCCCCAGCATTTT
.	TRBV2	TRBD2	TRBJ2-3	CASRAGLAETDTQYF	TGTGCCAGCAGGGCGGGACTAGCGGAGACAGATACGCAGTATTTT
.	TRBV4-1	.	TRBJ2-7	CASSQGPGRGEQYF	TGCGCCAGCAGCCAAGGGCCCGGGAGAGGCGAGCAGTACTTC
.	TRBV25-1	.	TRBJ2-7	CASSDRDGRYEQYF	TGTGCCAGCAGTGATCGTGATGGGCGCTACGAGCAGTACTTC
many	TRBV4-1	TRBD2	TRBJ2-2	CASSILGGGAITGELFF	TGCGCCAGCAGCATCCTTGGCGGGGGAGCAATAACCGGGGAGCTGTTTTTT
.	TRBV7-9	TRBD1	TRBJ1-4	CASSPGTGLNEKLFF	TGTGCCAGCAGCCCAGGGACAGGATTGAATGAAAAACTGTTTTTT
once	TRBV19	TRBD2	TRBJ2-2	CASSLADNTGELFF	TGTGCCAGTTCCCTAGCGGATAACACCGGGGAGCTGTTTTTT
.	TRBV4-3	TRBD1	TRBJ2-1	CASSLDRAYNEQFF	TGCGCCAGCAGCCTCGACAGGGCGTACAATGAGCAGTTCTTC
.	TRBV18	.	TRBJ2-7	CASSDSGASGQYF	TGTGCCAGCTCGGACAGTGGAGCTTCGGGGCAGTACTTC
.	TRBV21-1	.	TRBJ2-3	CASTGVGGRDRDLSTDTQYF	TGTGCCAGCACCGGTGTGGGGGGCCGGGACAGGGATCTTAGCACAGATACGCAGTATTTT
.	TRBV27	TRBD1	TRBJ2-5	CASRWGAGGPRETQYF	TGTGCCAGCAGGTGGGGGGCAGGGGGCCCGCGAGAGACCCAGTACTTC
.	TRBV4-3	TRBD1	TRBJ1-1	CASSQGQGLYTEAFF	TGCGCCAGCAGCCAAGGACAGGGGCTGTACACTGAAGCTTTCTTT
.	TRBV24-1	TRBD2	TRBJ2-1	CATSDLSVAGGINEQFF	TGTGCCACCAGTGATTTGAGTGTAGCGGGAGGTATAAATGAGCAGTTCTTC
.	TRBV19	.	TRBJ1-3	CASRSSSGNTIYF	TGTGCCAGTAGGTCCAGCTCTGGAAACACCATATATTTT
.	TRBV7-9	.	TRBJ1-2	CASSLAFDGYTF	TGTGCCAGCAGCTTAGCGTTCGATGGCTACACCTTC
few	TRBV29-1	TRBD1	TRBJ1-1	CSVQGAQPEAFF	TGCAGCGTCCAGGGGGCCCAGCCTGAAGCTTTCTTT
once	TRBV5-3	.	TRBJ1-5	CARTGVQPQHF	TGTGCCAGAACAGGGGTTCAGCCCCAGCATTTT
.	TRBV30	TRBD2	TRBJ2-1	CAWSHGRDNEQFF	TGTGCCTGGAGTCACGGGAGGGACAATGAGCAGTTCTTC
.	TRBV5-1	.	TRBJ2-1	CASSGYGGTDEQFF	TGCGCCAGCAGCGGTTACGGGGGTACAGATGAGCAGTTCTTC
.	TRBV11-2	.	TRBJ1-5	CASSLGTHHSNQPQHF	TGTGCCAGCAGCTTAGGGACACATCATAGCAATCAGCCCCAGCATTTT
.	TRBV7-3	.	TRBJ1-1	CASSSAENTEAFF	TGTGCCAGCAGCTCCGCGGAGAACACTGAAGCTTTCTTT
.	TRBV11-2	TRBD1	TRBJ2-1	CASSPDRAHNEQFF	TGTGCCAGCAGCCCGGACAGGGCGCACAATGAGCAGTTCTTC
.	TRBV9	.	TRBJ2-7	CASSVDGLSSYEQYF	TGTGCCAGCAGCGTAGATGGACTGAGCTCCTACGAGCAGTACTTC
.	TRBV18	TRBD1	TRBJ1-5	CASSPDRVGNQPQHF	TGTGCCAGCTCACCCGACAGGGTCGGCAATCAGCCCCAGCATTTT
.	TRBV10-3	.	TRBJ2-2	CAISVGRLGAGELFF	TGTGCCATCAGTGTAGGGAGACTAGGGGCCGGGGAGCTGTTTTTT
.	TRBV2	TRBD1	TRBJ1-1	CASRQDRSNTEAFF	TGTGCCAGCAGACAGGACAGGTCGAACACTGAAGCTTTCTTT
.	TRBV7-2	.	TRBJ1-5	CASSPGQYQPQHF	TGTGCCAGCAGCCCCGGACAGTATCAGCCCCAGCATTTT
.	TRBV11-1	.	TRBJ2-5	CASSRSGMETQYF	TGTGCCAGCAGCCGTTCGGGAATGGAGACCCAGTACTTC